This T cell receptor beta chain was profiled in a study of radiation and T cells in renal cell carcinoma. Method: immunoSEQ multiplex PCR; TCRdb's copy keeps in-frame clones and lacks some. The sample has about 88,000 clones, 80% to 90% seen once; the top ten hold about 7.9%. Time point: baseline pretreatment blood. Noted treatment: 15 Gy SBRT to primary tumor, nephrectomy 4 weeks later. Clear cell pathology was present in this patient's renal cell carcinoma. The CDR3 is 14 amino acids. CDR1 and CDR2 from the germline V gene are WNHNN and SYGVQD (reference sequence). Trimming cost V 3 bases and J 6 bases; bases outside gene matches: 5.

This chain joins TRBV10-1 and TRBJ2-7, with 10 positions matching TRBD2. The receptor was derived from a man in his forties or fifties with renal cell carcinoma. The sample consisted of blood, taken from a patient whose treatment included radiotherapy and nephrectomy. The CDR3 DNA is TGCGCCAGCAGTGACCCTAGCGGGAGACGCGAGCAGTACTTC. Translating gives CASSDPSGRREQYF.